This T cell receptor beta chain was captured in a study of T cells in Graves' hyperthyroidism and ophthalmopathy. It was RNA transcripts that yielded the amplified TCR beta CDR3 regions. First-round RT-PCR of the TCR CDR3 relied on the HTBI primer set. TCRdb ran MiXCR on the multiplex PCR reads and lists one entry per CDR3 protein. There are under 600,000 distinct CDR3 sequences in the sample; around 15% occur only once, and roughly 3.4% lies in the top ten. Details on this clonotype: Its antigen is not identified. A much larger clone is a single base away; this may be a read error.

The study's findings and limits: Most thyroid-expanded clonotypes above 0.001 were also found in blood.

The V gene's germline CDR1 is MNHEY and CDR2 SVGEGT. CDR3 size: 13 residues. Sequences were obtained from blood. The chain carries TRBV6-2 or TRBV6-3 and TRBJ1-1, with a tentative D call TRBD1 (5 bases). This clonotype was sampled from a woman between 40 and 55 years old with Graves' ophthalmopathy. The CDR3 DNA reads TGTGCCAGCAGTTACTGTGGGGGTACCGAAGCTTCCTTT. This encodes CASSYCGGTEASF.